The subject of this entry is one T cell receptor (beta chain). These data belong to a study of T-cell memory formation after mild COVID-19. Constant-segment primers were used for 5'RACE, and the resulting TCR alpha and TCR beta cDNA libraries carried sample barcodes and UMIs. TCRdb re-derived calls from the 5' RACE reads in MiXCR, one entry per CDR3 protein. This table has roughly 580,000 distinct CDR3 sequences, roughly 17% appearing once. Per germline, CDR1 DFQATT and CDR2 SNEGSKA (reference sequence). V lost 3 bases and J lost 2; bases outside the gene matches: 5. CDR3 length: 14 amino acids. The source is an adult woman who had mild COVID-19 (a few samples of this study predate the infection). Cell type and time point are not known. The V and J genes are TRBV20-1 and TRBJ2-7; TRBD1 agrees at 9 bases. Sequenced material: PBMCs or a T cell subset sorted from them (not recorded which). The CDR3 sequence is CSASRWDRAYEQYF. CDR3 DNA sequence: TGCAGTGCTAGTAGGTGGGACAGGGCCTACGAGCAGTACTTC.